Listed below are T cell receptor beta chains from one sample, sequenced in a study of blood T cell repertoires in COVID-19. TCRdb keeps only in-frame clones here, not all; method: immunoSEQ multiplex PCR. The sample consists of about 410,000 clones, approximately 90% of them appearing once. The sample taken for sequencing was peripheral blood. All receptors derive from a middle-aged woman with COVID-19, enrolled during active disease. Both conserved end residues are part of each CDR3.

>TRBV7-9|TRBJ2-7
CASGLTGGYEQYF
>TRBV20-1|TRBJ2-5
CSASLDRARETQYF
>TRBV4-3|TRBJ2-2
CASSQRGGTGELFF
>TRBV4-3|TRBJ2-1
CASSQGTARFF
>TRBV10-3|TRBJ2-3
CAISGTSGRPSTDTQYF
>TRBV6-5|TRBJ1-2
CASSGSGRIGYTF
>TRBV19|TRBJ1-1
CASLTTGTGEAFF
>TRBV28|TRBJ1-4
CASSALGQGSEKLFF
>TRBV27|TRBJ2-3
CASSLSAHSLAGRADTQYF
>TRBV5-1|TRBJ1-1
CASSRRTGGAMNTEAFF
>TRBV5-6|TRBJ1-5
CASSLAVRTGNSQPQHF
>TRBV19|TRBJ1-1
CASSPIDRANTEAFF
>TRBV6-4|TRBJ2-7
CATGLSYEQYF
>TRBV7-3|TRBJ1-1
CASSSLPAARYTEAFF
>TRBV7-2|TRBJ2-7
CASSLVVASGSGSSYEQYF
>TRBV6-5|TRBJ1-2
CASRTGDGRPYGYTF
>TRBV24-1|TRBJ2-2
CATSEGASIDTGELFF
>TRBV7-2|TRBJ2-5
CASSLGAGQSQETQYF
>TRBV4-1|TRBJ2-7
CASSQPGQSYEQYF
>TRBV7-2|TRBJ2-1
CASSPPGGSSYNEQFF
>TRBV7-2|TRBJ1-1
CASSLEDGVNTEAFF
>TRBV5-1|TRBJ1-1
CASSLVLGLNTEAFF
>TRBV18|TRBJ2-1
CASSPPSGRDNEQFF
>TRBV10-3|TRBJ1-2
CAISTPGTGDGYTF
>TRBV27|TRBJ2-3
CASSLAPGTGSDTQYF
>TRBV5-4|TRBJ1-6
CASSTVQGVDSPLHF
>TRBV27|TRBJ1-2
CASRQVGAGSLVDGYTF
>TRBV6-5|TRBJ1-1
CATLLRSGTEAFF
>TRBV5-6|TRBJ1-2
CASSKELYGYTF
>TRBV19|TRBJ2-1
CASRQGQTYNEQFF
>TRBV12-5|TRBJ1-6
CASGLLGDSPLHF
>TRBV9|TRBJ2-1
CASSVEREGLGEQFF
>TRBV5-6|TRBJ2-5
CASRSGGARETQYF
>TRBV11-3|TRBJ2-1
CASSLALADTYNEQFF
>TRBV4-3|TRBJ2-6
CASREFLAGANVLTF
>TRBV5-1|TRBJ2-1
CASSGKQGAAYNEQFF
>TRBV28|TRBJ1-3
CASREEGSGNTIYF
>TRBV10-3|TRBJ2-7
CAINRGPPSYEQYF